Below, 3 T cell receptor beta chains from the same sample are listed, as sequenced in a study of post-analysis software for immune sequencing data. Study results and caveats: About five TRBV segments (TRBV5-6, TRBV5-1 and TRBV20-1 among them) occurred more frequently in patients than in controls.

Their specific antigens are unknown. Each TCR beta cDNA library carried unique molecular identifiers. From the PCR reads, TCRdb called clonotypes with MiXCR, one entry per CDR3 protein. The sample lists approximately 660,000 distinct CDR3 sequences, roughly three fifths occurring once. The sequencing input was blood. These receptors all come from a girl aged 2-10 years with multiple sclerosis.

This clonotype was seen a handful of times. V gene TRBV29-1 combines with J gene TRBJ2-6; 10 bases are shared with TRBD2. Germline loops: CDR1 SQVTM, CDR2 ANQGSEA. The V segment lost 7 bases and the J segment 0 bases; nucleotides outside the gene matches: 6. The CDR3 is made up of 16 amino acids. Written as DNA, the CDR3 is TGCAGCGGCCTACTAGCGGGGAGCTCTGGGGCCAACGTCCTGACTTTC. Its translation: CSGLLAGSSGANVLTF. Together with reference TRBV29-1 and TRBJ2-6, the CDR3 gives the full variable domain: SAVISQKPSRDICQRGTSLTIQCQVDSQVTMMFWYRQQPGQSLTLIATANQGSEATYESGFVIDKFPISRPNLTFSTLTVSNMSPEDSSIYLCSGLLAGSSGANVLTFGAGSRLTVL.

The genes are TRBV10-3 and TRBJ1-6, with unresolved D. The CDR3 is 15 amino acids. The germline V gene has CDR1 ENHRY and CDR2 SYGVKD. Between the trimmed V and J ends, which lost 3 bases and 8 bases, there was a span of 14 bases. CDR3 bases: TGTGCCATCAGTGAATTCGAACTAAAGCATTCACCCCTCCACTTT. This gives the protein CAISEFELKHSPLHF.

The CDR3 reads CASSLGTSGYPDTQYF. In DNA, the CDR3 is TGTGCCAGCAGTTTGGGGACTAGCGGGTATCCAGATACGCAGTATTTT. V gene TRBV12-3 or TRBV12-4 combines with J gene TRBJ2-3; 12 bases line up with TRBD2. V shed 3 bases, J shed 4 bases, and the junction held 5 bases outside the gene matches. The CDR3 extends over 16 amino acids.